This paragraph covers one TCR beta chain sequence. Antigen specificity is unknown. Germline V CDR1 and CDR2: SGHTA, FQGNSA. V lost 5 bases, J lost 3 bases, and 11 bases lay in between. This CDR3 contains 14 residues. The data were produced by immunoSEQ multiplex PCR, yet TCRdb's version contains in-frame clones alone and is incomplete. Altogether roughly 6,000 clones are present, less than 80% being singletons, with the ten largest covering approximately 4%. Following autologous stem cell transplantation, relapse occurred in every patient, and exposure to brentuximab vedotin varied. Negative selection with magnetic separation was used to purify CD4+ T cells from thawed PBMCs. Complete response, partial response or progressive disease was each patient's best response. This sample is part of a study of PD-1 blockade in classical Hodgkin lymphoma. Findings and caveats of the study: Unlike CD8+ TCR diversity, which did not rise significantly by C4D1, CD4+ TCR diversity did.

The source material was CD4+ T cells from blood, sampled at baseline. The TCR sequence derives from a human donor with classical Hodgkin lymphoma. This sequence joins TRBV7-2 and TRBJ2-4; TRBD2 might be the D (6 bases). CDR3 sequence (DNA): TGTGCCAGCAGCCCCCAGGGACTCAAAAACATTCAGTACTTC. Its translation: CASSPQGLKNIQYF.